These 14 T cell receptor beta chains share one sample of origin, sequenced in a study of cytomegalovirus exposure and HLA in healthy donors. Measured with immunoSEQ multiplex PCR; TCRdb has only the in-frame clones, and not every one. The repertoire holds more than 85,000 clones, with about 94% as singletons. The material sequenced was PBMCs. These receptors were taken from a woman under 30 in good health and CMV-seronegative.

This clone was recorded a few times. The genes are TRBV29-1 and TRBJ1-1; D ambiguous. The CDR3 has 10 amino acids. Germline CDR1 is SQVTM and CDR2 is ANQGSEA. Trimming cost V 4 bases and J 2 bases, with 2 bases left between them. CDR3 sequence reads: CSVVNTEAFF. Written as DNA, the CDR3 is TGCAGCGTTGTAAACACTGAAGCTTTCTTT.

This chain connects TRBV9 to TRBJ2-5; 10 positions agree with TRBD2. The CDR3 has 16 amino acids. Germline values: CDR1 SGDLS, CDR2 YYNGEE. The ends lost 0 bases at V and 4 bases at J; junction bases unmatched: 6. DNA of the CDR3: TGTGCCAGCAGCGTAGCGCCTAGCGGGAGTTTAGAGACCCAGTACTTC. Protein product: CASSVAPSGSLETQYF.

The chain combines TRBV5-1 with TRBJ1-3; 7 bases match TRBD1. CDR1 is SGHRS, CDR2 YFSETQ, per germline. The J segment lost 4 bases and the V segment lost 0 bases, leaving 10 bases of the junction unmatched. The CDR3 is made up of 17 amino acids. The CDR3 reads CASSLGPQGLTGNTIYF. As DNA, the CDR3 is TGCGCCAGCAGCTTGGGTCCACAGGGGCTTACCGGAAACACCATATATTTT.

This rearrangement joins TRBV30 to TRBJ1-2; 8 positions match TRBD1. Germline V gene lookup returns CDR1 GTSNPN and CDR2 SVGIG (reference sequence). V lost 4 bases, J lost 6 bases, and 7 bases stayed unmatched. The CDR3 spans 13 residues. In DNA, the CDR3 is TGTGCCTGGATACCTGGGACAGGCCATGGCTACACCTTC. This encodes CAWIPGTGHGYTF.

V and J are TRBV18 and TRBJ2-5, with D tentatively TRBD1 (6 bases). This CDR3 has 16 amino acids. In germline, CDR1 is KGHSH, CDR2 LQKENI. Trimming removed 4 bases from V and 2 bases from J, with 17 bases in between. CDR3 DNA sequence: TGTGCCAGCTCACAAAATACAGGGTTTTGGCAAGAGACCCAGTACTTC. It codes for CASSQNTGFWQETQYF.

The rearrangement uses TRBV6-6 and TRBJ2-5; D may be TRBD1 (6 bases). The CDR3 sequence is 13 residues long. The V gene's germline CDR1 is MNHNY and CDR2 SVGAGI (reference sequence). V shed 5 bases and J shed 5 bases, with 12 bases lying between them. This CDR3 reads CASSETGEETQYF. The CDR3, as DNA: TGTGCCAGCAGTGAGACAGGCGAGGAGACCCAGTACTTC.

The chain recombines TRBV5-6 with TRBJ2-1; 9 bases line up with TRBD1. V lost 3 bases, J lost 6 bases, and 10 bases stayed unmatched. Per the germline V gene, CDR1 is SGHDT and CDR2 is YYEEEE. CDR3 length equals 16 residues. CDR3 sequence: CASSWQGTGSFNEQFF. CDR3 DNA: TGTGCCAGCAGCTGGCAGGGGACAGGGTCGTTCAATGAGCAGTTCTTC.

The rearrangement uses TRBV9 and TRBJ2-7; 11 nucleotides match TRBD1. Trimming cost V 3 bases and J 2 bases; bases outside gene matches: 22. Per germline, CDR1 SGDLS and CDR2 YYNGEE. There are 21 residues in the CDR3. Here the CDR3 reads CASSAPDRGLEVSTTPYEQYF. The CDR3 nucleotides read TGTGCCAGCAGCGCCCCGGACAGGGGGCTCGAGGTATCGACTACACCCTACGAGCAGTACTTC.

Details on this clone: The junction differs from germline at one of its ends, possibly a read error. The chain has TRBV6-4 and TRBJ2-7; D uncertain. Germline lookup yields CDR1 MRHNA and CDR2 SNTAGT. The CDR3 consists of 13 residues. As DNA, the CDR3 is TGTGCCAGCAGTGTCCAGACTTCCTCCGAGCAGTACTTC. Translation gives CASSVQTSSEQYF.

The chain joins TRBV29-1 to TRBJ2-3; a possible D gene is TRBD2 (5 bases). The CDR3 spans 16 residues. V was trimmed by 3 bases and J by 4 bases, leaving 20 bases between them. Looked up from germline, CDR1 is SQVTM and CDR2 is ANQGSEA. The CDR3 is CSVDRGSSSPADTQYF. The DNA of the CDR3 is TGCAGCGTTGACAGAGGGTCCTCCTCGCCGGCAGATACGCAGTATTTT.

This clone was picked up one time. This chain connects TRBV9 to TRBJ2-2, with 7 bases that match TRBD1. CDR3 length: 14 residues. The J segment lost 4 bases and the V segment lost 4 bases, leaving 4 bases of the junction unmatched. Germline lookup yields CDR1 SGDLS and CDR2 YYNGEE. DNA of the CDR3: TGTGCCAGCAGCTCGGACAGGTTCACCGGGGAGCTGTTTTTT. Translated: CASSSDRFTGELFF.

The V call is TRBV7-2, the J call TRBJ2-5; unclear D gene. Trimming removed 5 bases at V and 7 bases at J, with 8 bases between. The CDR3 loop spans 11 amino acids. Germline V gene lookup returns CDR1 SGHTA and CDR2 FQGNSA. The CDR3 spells CASSPLRTQYF. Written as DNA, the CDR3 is TGTGCCAGCAGCCCCCTGAGGACCCAGTACTTC.

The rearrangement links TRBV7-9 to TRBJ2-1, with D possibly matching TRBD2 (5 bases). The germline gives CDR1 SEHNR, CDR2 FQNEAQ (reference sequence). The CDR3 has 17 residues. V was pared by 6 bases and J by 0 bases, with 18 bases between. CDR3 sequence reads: CASRDYRRNTSYNEQFF. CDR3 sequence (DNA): TGTGCCAGCAGAGACTATAGGAGGAATACCTCCTACAATGAGCAGTTCTTC.

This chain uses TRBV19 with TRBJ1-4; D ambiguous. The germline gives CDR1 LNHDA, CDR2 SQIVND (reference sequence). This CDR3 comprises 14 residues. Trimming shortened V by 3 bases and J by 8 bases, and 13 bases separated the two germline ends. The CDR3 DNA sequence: TGTGCCAGTAGTATTCTACGGATGGGCGAAAAACTGTTTTTT. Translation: CASSILRMGEKLFF.